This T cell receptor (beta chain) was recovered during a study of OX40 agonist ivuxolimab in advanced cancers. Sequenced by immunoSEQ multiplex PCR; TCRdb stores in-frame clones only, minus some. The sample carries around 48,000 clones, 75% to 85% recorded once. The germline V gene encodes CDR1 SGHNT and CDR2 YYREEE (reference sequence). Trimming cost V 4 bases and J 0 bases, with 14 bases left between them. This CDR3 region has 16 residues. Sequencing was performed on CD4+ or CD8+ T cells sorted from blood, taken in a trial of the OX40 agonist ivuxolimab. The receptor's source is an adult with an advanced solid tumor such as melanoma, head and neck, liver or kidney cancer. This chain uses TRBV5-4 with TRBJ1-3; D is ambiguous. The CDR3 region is CASSRANSFSGNTIYF. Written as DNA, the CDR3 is TGTGCCAGCAGCCGTGCTAACAGTTTCTCTGGAAACACCATATATTTT.